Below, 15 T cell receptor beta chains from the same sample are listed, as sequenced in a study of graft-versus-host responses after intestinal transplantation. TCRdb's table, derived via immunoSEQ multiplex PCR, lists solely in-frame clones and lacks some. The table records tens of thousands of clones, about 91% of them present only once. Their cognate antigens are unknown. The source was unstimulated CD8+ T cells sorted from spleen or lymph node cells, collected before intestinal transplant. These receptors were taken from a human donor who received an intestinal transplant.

The chain's CDR3 is CASSALLAETYEQYF. For the CDR3, the DNA is TGCGCCAGCAGCGCGCTCTTAGCAGAAACCTACGAGCAGTACTTC. The J gene is TRBJ2-7, the V gene TRBV4-1; no clear D. V lost 5 bases to trimming and J lost 2 bases, with 16 bases between them. Germline CDR1 and CDR2: MGHRA and YSYEKL. The CDR3 length is 15 residues.

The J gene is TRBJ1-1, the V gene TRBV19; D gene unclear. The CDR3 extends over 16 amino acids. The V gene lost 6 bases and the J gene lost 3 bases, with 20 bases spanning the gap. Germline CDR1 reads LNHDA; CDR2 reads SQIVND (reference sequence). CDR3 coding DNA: TGTGCCAGTAGCAATCCCCGCCAGGTTCAGTACACTGAAGCTTTCTTT. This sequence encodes CASSNPRQVQYTEAFF.

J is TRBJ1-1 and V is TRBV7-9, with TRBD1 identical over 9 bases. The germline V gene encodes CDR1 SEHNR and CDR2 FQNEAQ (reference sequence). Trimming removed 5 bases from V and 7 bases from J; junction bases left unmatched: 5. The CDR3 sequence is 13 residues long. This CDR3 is CASSPTGGDEAFF. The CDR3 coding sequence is TGTGCCAGCAGCCCAACAGGGGGCGATGAAGCTTTCTTT.

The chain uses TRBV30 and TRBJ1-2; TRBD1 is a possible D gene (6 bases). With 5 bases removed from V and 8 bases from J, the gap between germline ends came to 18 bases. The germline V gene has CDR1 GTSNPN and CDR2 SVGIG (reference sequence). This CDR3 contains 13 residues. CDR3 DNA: TGTGCCTGGGTGGGGGCAGGGGAAGGCGGCTACACCTTC. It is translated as CAWVGAGEGGYTF.

The CDR3 is CASSLRPHRATSNQPQHF. In DNA form, the CDR3 reads TGTGCCAGCAGCTTGAGACCCCACAGGGCAACTAGCAATCAGCCCCAGCATTTT. The chain is built from TRBV5-6 and TRBJ1-5; the D gene is possibly TRBD1 (6 bases). Germline values: CDR1 SGHDT, CDR2 YYEEEE. The CDR3 contains 18 residues. The V end was cut by 1 base, the J end by 0 bases, with 17 bases between.

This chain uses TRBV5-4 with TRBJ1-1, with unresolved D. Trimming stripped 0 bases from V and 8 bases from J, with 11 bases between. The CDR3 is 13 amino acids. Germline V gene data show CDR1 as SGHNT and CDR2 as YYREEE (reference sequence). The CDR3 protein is CASSLDRSIEAFF. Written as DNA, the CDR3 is TGTGCCAGCAGCTTGGATCGGTCGATCGAAGCTTTCTTT.

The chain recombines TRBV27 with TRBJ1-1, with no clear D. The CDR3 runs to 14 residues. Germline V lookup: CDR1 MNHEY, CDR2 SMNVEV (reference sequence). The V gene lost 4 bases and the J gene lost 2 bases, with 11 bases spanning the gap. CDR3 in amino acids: CASSSLTRNTEAFF. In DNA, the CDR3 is TGTGCCAGCAGTTCCTTGACACGAAACACTGAAGCTTTCTTT.

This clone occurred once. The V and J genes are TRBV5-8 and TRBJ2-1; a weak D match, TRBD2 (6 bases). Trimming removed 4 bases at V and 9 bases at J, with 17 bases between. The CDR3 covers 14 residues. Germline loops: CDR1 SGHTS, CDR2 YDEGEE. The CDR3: CASSGDFRGGEQFF. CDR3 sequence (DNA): TGTGCCAGCAGCGGGGACTTCCGCGGTGGTGAGCAGTTCTTC. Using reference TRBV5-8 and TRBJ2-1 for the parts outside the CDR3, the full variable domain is EAGVTQSPTHLIKTRGQQATLRCSPISGHTSVYWYQQALGLGLQFLLWYDEGEERNRGNFPPRFSGRQFPNYSSELNVNALELEDSALYLCASSGDFRGGEQFFGPGTRLTVL.

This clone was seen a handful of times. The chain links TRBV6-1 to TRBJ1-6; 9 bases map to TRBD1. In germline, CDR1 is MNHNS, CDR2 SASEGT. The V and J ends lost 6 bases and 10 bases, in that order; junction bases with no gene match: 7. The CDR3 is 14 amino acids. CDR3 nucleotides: TGTGCCAGCAGCCGCTGGGACAGGGAATCACCCCTCCACTTT. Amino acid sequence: CASSRWDRESPLHF.

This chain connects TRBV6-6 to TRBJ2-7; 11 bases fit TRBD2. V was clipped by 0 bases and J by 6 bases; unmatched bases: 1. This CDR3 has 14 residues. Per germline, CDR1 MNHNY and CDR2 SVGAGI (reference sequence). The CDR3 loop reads CASSYSGLAGEQYF. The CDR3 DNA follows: TGTGCCAGCAGTTACTCTGGACTAGCGGGCGAGCAGTACTTC.

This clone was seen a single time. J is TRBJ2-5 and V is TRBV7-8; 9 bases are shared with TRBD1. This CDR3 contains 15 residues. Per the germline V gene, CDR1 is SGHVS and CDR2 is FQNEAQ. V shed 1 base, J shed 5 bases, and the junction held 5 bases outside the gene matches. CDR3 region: CASSLEGTGIETQYF. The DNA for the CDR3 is TGTGCCAGCAGCTTAGAAGGGACAGGGATTGAGACCCAGTACTTC.

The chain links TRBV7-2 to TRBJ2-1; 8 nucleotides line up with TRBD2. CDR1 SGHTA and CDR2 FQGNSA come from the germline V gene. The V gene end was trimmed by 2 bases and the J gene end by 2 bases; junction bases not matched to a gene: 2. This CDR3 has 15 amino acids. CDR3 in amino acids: CASSLSGSTYNEQFF. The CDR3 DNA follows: TGTGCCAGCAGCTTAAGCGGGAGCACCTACAATGAGCAGTTCTTC.

The chain's CDR3 is CASSLFSPFNEQFF. In DNA, the CDR3 is TGTGCCAGCAGCTTGTTTAGCCCCTTCAATGAGCAGTTCTTC. J is TRBJ2-1 and V is TRBV5-6; D is ambiguous. Deletions cut 1 base from V and 6 bases from J, with 11 bases between. Looked up from germline, CDR1 is SGHDT and CDR2 is YYEEEE. This CDR3 has 14 residues. Full variable domain (missing parts from reference TRBV5-6 and TRBJ2-1): DAGVTQSPTHLIKTRGQQVTLRCSPKSGHDTVSWYQQALGQGPQFIFQYYEEEERQRGNFPDRFSGHQFPNYSSELNVNALLLGDSALYLCASSLFSPFNEQFFGPGTRLTVL.

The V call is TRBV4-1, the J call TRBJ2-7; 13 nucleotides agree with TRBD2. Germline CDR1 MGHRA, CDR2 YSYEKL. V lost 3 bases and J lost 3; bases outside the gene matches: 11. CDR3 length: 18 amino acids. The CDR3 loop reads CASSQLGTSGARVYEQYF. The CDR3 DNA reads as TGCGCCAGCAGCCAGCTAGGGACTAGCGGGGCCCGCGTCTACGAGCAGTACTTC.

For the CDR3, the DNA is TGCGCCAGTCAGGACAGTCCCAATAGCAATCAGCCCCAGCATTTT. Its translation: CASQDSPNSNQPQHF. The rearrangement uses TRBV4-1 and TRBJ1-5; D possibly corresponds to TRBD1 (6 bases). The V end was cut by 9 bases, the J end by 0 bases, with 15 bases between. The CDR3 covers 15 residues. Germline CDR1 is MGHRA and CDR2 is YSYEKL.